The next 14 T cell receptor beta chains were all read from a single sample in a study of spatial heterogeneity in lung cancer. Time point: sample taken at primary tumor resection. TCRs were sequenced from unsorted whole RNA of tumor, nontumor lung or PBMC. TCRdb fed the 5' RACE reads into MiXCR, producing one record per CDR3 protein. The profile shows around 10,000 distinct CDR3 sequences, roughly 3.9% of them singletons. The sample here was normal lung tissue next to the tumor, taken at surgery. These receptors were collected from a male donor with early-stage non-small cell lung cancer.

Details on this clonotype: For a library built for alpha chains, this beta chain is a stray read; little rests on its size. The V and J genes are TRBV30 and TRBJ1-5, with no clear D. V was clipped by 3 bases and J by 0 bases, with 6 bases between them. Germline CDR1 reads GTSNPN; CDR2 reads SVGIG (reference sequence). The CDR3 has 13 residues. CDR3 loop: CAWSRYSNQPQHF. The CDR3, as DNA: TGTGCCTGGAGCAGGTATAGCAATCAGCCCCAGCATTTT.

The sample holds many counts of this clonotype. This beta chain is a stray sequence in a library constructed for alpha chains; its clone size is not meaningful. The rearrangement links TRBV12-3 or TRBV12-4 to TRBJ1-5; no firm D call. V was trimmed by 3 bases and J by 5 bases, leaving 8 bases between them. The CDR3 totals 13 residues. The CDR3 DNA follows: TGTGCCAGCAGTTTCGGAGAGGATCAGCCCCAGCATTTT. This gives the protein CASSFGEDQPQHF.

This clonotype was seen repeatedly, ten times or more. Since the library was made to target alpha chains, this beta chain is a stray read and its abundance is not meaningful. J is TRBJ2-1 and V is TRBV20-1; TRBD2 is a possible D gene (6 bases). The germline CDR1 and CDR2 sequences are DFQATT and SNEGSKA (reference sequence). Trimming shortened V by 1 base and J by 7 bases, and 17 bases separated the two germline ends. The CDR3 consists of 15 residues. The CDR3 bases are TGCAGTGCTAGAGGACTAGACATCCCCACTAATGAGCAGTTCTTC. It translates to CSARGLDIPTNEQFF.

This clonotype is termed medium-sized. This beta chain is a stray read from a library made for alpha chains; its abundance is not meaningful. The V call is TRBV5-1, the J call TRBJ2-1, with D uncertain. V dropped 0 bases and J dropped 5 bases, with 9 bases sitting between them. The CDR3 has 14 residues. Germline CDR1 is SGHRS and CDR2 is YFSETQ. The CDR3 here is CASSLATKNNEQFF. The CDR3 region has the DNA TGCGCCAGCAGCTTGGCCACCAAAAACAATGAGCAGTTCTTC. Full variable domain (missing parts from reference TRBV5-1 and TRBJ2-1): KAGVTQTPRYLIKTRGQQVTLSCSPISGHRSVSWYQQTPGQGLQFLFEYFSETQRNKGNFPGRFSGRQFSNSRSEMNVSTLELGDSALYLCASSLATKNNEQFFGPGTRLTVL.

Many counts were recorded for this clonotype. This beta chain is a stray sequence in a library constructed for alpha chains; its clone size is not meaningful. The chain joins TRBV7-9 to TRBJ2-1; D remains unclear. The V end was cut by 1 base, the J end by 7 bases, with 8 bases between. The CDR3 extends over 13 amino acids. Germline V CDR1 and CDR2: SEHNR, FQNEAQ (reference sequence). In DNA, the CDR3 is TGTGCCAGCAGCTTAGGTGCAGAGAATGAGCAGTTCTTC. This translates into CASSLGAENEQFF.

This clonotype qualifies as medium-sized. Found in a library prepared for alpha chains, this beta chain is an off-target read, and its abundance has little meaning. CDR3 DNA sequence: TGTGCCAGCAGTTTCAAAGGAGGTGGCTACACCTTC. It encodes CASSFKGGGYTF. The gene calls are TRBV27 and TRBJ1-2; no clear D. Trimming shortened V by 3 bases and J by 7 bases, and 9 bases separated the two germline ends. From germline, CDR1 is MNHEY and CDR2 SMNVEV (reference sequence). The CDR3 length is 12 residues.

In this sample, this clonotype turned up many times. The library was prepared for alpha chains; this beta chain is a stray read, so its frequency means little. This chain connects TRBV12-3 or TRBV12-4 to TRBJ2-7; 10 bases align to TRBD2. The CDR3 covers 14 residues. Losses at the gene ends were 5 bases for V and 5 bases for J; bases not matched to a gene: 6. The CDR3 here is CASSASGSLDEQYF. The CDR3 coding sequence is TGTGCCAGCAGTGCTAGCGGGAGCCTCGACGAGCAGTACTTC.

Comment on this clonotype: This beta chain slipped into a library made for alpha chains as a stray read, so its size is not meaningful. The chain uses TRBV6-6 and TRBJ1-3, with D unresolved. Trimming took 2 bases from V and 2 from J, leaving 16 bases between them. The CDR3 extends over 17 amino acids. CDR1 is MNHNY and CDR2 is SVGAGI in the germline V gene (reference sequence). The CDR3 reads CASSYPDGSQAGNTIYF. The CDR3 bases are TGTGCCAGCAGTTACCCCGACGGCAGTCAAGCTGGAAACACCATATATTTT.

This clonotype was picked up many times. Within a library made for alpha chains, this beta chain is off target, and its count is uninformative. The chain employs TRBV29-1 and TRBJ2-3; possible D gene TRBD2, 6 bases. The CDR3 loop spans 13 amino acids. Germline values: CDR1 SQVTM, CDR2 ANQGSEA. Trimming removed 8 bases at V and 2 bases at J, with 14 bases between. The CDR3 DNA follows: TGCAGCCTTGTACCGGGGGTCACAGATACGCAGTATTTT. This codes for CSLVPGVTDTQYF.

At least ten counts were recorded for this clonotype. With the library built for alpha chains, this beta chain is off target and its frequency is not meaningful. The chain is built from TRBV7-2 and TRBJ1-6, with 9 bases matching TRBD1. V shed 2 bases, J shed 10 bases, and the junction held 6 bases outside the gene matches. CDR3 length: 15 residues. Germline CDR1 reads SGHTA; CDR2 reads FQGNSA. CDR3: CASSLLTGQGSPLHF. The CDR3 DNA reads TGTGCCAGCAGCTTACTTACAGGACAGGGGTCACCCCTCCACTTT.

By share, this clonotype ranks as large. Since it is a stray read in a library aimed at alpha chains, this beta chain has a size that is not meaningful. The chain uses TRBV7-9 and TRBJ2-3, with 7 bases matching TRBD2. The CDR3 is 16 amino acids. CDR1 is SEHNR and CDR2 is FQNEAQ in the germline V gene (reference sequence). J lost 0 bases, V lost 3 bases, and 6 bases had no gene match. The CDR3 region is CASSFARGGSTDTQYF. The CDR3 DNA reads TGTGCCAGCAGCTTCGCGCGCGGGGGTAGCACAGATACGCAGTATTTT.

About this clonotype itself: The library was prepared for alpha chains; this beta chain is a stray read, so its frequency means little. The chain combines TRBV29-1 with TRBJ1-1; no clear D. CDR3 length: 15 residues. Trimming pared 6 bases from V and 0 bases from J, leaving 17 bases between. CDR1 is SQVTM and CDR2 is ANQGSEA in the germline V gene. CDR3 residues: CSVSPIFTVNTEAFF. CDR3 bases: TGCAGCGTATCTCCTATTTTCACAGTGAACACTGAAGCTTTCTTT. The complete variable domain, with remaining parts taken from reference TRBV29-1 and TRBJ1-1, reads SAVISQKPSRDICQRGTSLTIQCQVDSQVTMMFWYRQQPGQSLTLIATANQGSEATYESGFVIDKFPISRPNLTFSTLTVSNMSPEDSSIYLCSVSPIFTVNTEAFFGQGTRLTVV.

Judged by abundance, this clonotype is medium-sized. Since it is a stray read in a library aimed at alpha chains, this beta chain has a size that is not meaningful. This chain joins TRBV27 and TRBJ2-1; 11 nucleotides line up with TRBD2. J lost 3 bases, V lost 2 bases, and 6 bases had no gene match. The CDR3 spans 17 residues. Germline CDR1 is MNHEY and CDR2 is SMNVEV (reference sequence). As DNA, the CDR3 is TGTGCCAGCAGTTTAGTGGTAGCGGGAGGGCGCTACAATGAGCAGTTCTTC. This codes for CASSLVVAGGRYNEQFF.

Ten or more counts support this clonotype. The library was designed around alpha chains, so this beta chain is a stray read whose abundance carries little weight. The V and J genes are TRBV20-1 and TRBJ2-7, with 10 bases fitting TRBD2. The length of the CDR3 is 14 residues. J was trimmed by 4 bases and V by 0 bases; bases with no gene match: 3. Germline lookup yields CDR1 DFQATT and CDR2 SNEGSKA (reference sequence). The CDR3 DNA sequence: TGCAGTGCTAGAGATACTAGCGGGATATACGAGCAGTACTTC. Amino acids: CSARDTSGIYEQYF.